A few counts support the clone carrying this T cell receptor (beta chain). What it binds is not known. These data come from a study of blood T cells in healthy people across ages. Study-level findings and limits: Long-lived donors had more naive CD4+ cells and higher diversity than aged donors.

Primed by a sample-barcoded 5' primer and a J-beta primer mix, a second PCR proceeded for about 7 to 12 cycles. TCRdb passed the 5' RACE reads through MiXCR, listing each CDR3 protein once. The sample lists more than 650,000 distinct CDR3 sequences, 20% to 30% occurring once. This CDR3 comprises 12 residues. Trimming left V 6 bases short and J 4 bases short, with 8 bases between. These same data were also listed under a study on T cells of mothers and their children. In that study: There were over 8.5 million TCR beta CDR3 reads from each mother and several million from each child.

The sequenced sample consisted of blood. The TCR sequence derives from a boy between 10 and 17 years old in good health. J is TRBJ2-3 and V is TRBV12-3 or TRBV12-4, with D unresolved. CDR3 coding DNA: TGTGCCAGCAGACTCATCGCAGATACGCAGTATTTT. This encodes CASRLIADTQYF.